In its sample, the clone carrying this T cell receptor (beta chain) was seen once. What it binds is unknown. This sample was taken from a study of cytotoxic CD8 clonotypes in ibrutinib-treated CLL. Clones were read by immunoSEQ multiplex PCR, and TCRdb kept only the in-frame ones, dropping some. This table holds 200,000 or so clones, nearly 80% found once. Findings and limits, study-wide: At the start, clonality exceeded age-matched healthy donors and followed circulating CD8+ T-cell counts.

The sample was PBMCs, taken after 12 months of ibrutinib treatment. The sequence derives from a human donor with chronic lymphocytic leukemia.

CDR3 region: CASRPTILNEQFF. The CDR3 DNA sequence: TGTGCCAGCAGACCGACTATCCTCAATGAGCAGTTCTTC. The chain recombines TRBV6-5 with TRBJ2-1, with TRBD2 as a possible D gene (5 bases). Trimming removed 6 bases from V and 6 bases from J, with 12 bases in between. CDR1 and CDR2 (germline): MNHEY, SVGAGI. The CDR3 is 13 amino acids.